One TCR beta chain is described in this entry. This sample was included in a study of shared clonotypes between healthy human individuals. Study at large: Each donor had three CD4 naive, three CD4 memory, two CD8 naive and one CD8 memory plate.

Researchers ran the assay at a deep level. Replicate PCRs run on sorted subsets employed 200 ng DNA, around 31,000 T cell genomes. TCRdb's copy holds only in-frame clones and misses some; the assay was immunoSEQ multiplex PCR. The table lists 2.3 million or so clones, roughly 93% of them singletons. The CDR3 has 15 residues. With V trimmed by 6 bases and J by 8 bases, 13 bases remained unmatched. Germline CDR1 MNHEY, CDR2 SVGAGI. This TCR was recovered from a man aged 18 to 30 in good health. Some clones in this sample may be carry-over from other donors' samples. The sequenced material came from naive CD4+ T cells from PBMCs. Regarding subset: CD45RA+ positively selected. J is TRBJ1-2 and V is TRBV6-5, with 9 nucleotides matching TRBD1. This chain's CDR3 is CASRRTGAKGRGYTF. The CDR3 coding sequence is TGTGCCAGCAGACGGACAGGGGCTAAAGGTCGGGGCTACACCTTC.